This paragraph reports one TCR beta chain. V lost 5 bases and J 6 bases, leaving 14 bases between the germline ends. Per germline, CDR1 SGHNT and CDR2 YENEEA. CDR3 length: 13 amino acids. The data stem from a study of cytomegalovirus exposure and HLA in healthy donors. Study details: Clustering assigned 70% to 90% of the approximately 370 genotyped donors to the Caucasian-associated ancestry cluster.

PCR employed 60 Vbeta and 13 Jbeta primers. Repertoires were generated with immunoSEQ multiplex PCR, while TCRdb's copy carries only in-frame clones and drops some. The top ten hold roughly 4.7% of the sample, which has around 140,000 clones, 80% seen once. Sequences were obtained from PBMCs. This TCR derives from a middle-aged man in good health and CMV-seronegative. The chain has TRBV11-3 and TRBJ2-7, with D perhaps TRBD1 (5 bases). The CDR3 region has the DNA TGTGCCAGCAGCCAGGCGCAGGACACCGAGCAGTACTTC. Translated, it gives CASSQAQDTEQYF.